This T cell receptor beta chain was observed in a study of beta chain features in type 1 diabetes. The wider study: Patients and healthy donors were similar in age, gender and cell yields. Sorted cells, 107,917,701 in number, were examined across all samples. Broader study findings: PCR might favor shorter templates, but any such skew would affect patients and controls equally. Among patients with Type 1 diabetes, TCRB CDR3s were moderately but significantly shorter in every one of the four CD4+ subsets.

This clone was counted between two and nine times. The antigen remains undetermined. CD4+ naive, central memory, regulatory and stem cell-like memory subsets were isolated by sorting on CD45RO/CCR7/CD25/CD127/CD95/CD27. The V gene lost 5 bases and the J gene lost 1 base, with 2 bases spanning the gap. The CDR3 is 11 amino acids. Germline V gene data show CDR1 as MDHEN and CDR2 as SYDVKM. The isolated RNA, all of it, was reverse transcribed, so expressed TCRB transcripts were what got sequenced. The repertoire was sequenced with immunoSEQ multiplex PCR; TCRdb's copy has only in-frame clones and lacks some. The table has about 700,000 clones, around 15% seen once.

This rearrangement joins TRBV28 to TRBJ2-5, with D unclear. What was sequenced was naive CD4+ T cells from blood. The sequence was collected from a young man with type 1 diabetes. This CDR3 is CASSAQETQYF. In DNA form, the CDR3 reads TGTGCCAGCAGTGCCCAAGAGACCCAGTACTTC.